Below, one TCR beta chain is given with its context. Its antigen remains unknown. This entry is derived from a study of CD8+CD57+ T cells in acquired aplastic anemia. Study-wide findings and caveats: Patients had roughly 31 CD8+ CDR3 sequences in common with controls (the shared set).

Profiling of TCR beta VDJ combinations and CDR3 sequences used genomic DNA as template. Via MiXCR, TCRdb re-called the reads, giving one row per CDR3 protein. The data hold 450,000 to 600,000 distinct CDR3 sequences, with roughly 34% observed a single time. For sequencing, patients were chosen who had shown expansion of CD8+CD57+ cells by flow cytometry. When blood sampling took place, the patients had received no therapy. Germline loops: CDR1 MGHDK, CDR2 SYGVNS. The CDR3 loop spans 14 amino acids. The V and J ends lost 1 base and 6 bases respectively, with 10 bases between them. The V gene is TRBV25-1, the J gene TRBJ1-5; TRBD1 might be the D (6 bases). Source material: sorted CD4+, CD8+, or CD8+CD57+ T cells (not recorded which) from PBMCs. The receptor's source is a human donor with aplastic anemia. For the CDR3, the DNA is TGTGCCAGCAGTGAATCGGGGGCCAGTCAGCCCCAGCATTTT. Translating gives CASSESGASQPQHF.